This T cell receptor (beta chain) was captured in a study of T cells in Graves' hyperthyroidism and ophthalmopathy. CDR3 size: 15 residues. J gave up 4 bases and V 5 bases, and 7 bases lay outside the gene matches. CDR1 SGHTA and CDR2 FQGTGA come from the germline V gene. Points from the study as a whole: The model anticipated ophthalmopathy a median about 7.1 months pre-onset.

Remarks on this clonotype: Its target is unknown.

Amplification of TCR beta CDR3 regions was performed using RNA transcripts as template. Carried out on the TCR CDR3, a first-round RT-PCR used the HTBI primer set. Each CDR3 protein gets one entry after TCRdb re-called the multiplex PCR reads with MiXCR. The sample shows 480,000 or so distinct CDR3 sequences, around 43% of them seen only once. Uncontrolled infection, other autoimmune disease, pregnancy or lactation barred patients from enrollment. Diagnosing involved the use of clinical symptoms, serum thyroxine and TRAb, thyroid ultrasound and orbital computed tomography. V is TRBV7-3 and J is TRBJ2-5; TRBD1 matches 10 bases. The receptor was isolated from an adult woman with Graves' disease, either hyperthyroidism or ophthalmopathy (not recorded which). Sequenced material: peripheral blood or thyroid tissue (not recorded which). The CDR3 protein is CASSPKGQGSETQYF. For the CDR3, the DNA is TGTGCCAGCAGCCCGAAGGGACAGGGGTCAGAGACCCAGTACTTC.